This TCR beta chain was obtained from a study of blood T cells in healthy people across ages. Sample-barcoded 5' priming and a J-beta primer mix drove a second PCR of 7 to 11 cycles. All cDNA molecules were each tagged by a template-switch adaptor with 12 random nucleotides. Using its own MiXCR run on the 5' RACE reads, TCRdb lists one record per CDR3 protein. The sample holds around 1.5 million distinct CDR3 sequences; roughly 59% are singletons and the top ten take 6.5% to 8.5%. The table lists this clonotype with a few counts. Its antigen is unidentified. General study findings and limits: Calculation of diversity from one million T cells yielded estimates considered to be underestimates. There were more naive CD4+ cells and higher diversity in long-lived donors than in aged donors. Unsorted PBMCs ruled out conclusive naive versus antigen-experienced comparison.

CDR1 is SGHRS and CDR2 is YFSETQ in the germline V gene. The ends lost 4 bases at V and 5 bases at J; junction bases unmatched: 6. The CDR3 spans 14 residues. This sequence joins TRBV5-1 and TRBJ2-3, with TRBD1 identical over 8 bases. The sample comprised blood. The sequence was collected from a man aged 18 to 30 in good health. In DNA form, the CDR3 reads TGCGCCAGCAGCAGCGACAGGGGTGGAGATACGCAGTATTTT. This translates into CASSSDRGGDTQYF.